Following are 6 T cell receptor beta chains from one sample sequenced in a study of CD4 T cells in relation to SARS-CoV-2 and coronaviruses. The repertoire was sequenced with immunoSEQ multiplex PCR; TCRdb's copy has only in-frame clones and lacks some. The table lists tens of thousands of clones, around 79% of them singletons. Before the COVID-19 pandemic, during about 2010-2018, CD4+ T cells were taken from unexposed donors. CD4+ T cells were isolated from the cells after around 9 days of culture. For these receptors, no antigen is known. The sample consisted of CD4+ T cells from PBMCs, cultured in vitro. These receptors originate from a human donor in good health.

The V gene is TRBV5-8, the J gene TRBJ2-5; 7 bases align to TRBD1. The germline gives CDR1 SGHTS, CDR2 YDEGEE. The CDR3 contains 15 residues. Trimming cost V 6 bases and J 2 bases; bases outside gene matches: 10. CDR3 nucleotides: TGTGCCAGCATCCAACCACCGGGACAGCAAGAGACCCAGTACTTC. This encodes CASIQPPGQQETQYF.

This rearrangement joins TRBV5-1 to TRBJ2-7, with 14 bases lining up with TRBD2. Per the germline V gene, CDR1 is SGHRS and CDR2 is YFSETQ. CDR3 length: 18 residues. After removal of 4 bases from V and 0 bases from J, the junction contained 9 bases not matched to a gene. CDR3 DNA sequence: TGCGCCAGCAGCCCGGGACTAGCGGGAGCACTTCTCTCCTACGAGCAGTACTTC. It is translated as CASSPGLAGALLSYEQYF.

The chain has TRBV5-1 and TRBJ2-3; 11 bases fit TRBD2. Germline CDR1 reads SGHRS; CDR2 reads YFSETQ. The CDR3 is 16 residues long. After removal of 4 bases from V and 5 bases from J, the junction contained 9 bases not matched to a gene. CDR3 bases: TGCGCCAGCAGCATTTCGGCTAGCGGGAGGAGAGATACGCAGTATTTT. It translates to CASSISASGRRDTQYF.

The chain recombines TRBV7-9 with TRBJ1-4; 7 nucleotides line up with TRBD1. CDR1 is SEHNR, CDR2 FQNEAQ, per germline (reference sequence). With V trimmed by 1 base and J by 7 bases, 12 bases remained unmatched. This CDR3 is built from 17 residues. CDR3 loop: CASSLGFRGLGSEKLFF. Written as DNA, the CDR3 is TGTGCCAGCAGCTTAGGCTTTAGGGGGCTGGGAAGTGAAAAACTGTTTTTT.

This clone was found once. The J gene is TRBJ2-5, the V gene TRBV6-5; TRBD1 matches 7 bases. Per germline, CDR1 MNHEY and CDR2 SVGAGI. The ends lost 0 bases at V and 2 bases at J; junction bases unmatched: 6. CDR3 length: 16 amino acids. DNA of the CDR3: TGTGCCAGCAGTTACTCACCGGACAGGCAACAAGAGACCCAGTACTTC. Protein: CASSYSPDRQQETQYF.

The chain employs TRBV19 and TRBJ2-3; no reliable D call. V dropped 3 bases and J dropped 6 bases, with 4 bases sitting between them. In germline, CDR1 is LNHDA, CDR2 SQIVND (reference sequence). The CDR3 has 11 amino acids. DNA of the CDR3: TGTGCCAGTAGTATCCGGGATACGCAGTATTTT. This translates into CASSIRDTQYF.